These 31 T cell receptor beta chains share one sample of origin, sequenced in a study of T cell repertoires in cytomegalovirus infection. TCRdb redid the calling of the reads with MiXCR, one entry per CDR3 protein. The data hold hundreds of thousands of distinct CDR3 sequences, with around 31% observed a single time. The antigens of these receptors remain unknown. The sample was cultured PBMCs, taken from culture after CMV antigen stimulation. These receptors were obtained from a human donor in good health (CMV status not recorded). Some clones in this sample may be carry-over from other donors' samples.

The rearrangement links TRBV19 to TRBJ1-5; D possibly corresponds to TRBD1 (5 bases). CDR1 and CDR2 (germline): LNHDA, SQIVND (reference sequence). The CDR3 loop spans 16 amino acids. V lost 4 bases and J lost 2, with 15 bases in between. CDR3 nucleotide sequence: TGTGCCAGTAGTACAGTCAGGGTCTGGGGCAATCAGCCCCAGCATTTT. Protein sequence: CASSTVRVWGNQPQHF.

Only a few counts were recorded for this clonotype. The chain joins TRBV18 to TRBJ1-2; no clear D gene. Germline V gene sequence: CDR1 KGHSH, CDR2 LQKENI. V lost 3 bases and J lost 6, with 11 bases in between. The CDR3 loop spans 13 amino acids. DNA for the CDR3: TGTGCCAGCTCACCTTTAGAAAGGGATGGCTACACCTTC. Translation: CASSPLERDGYTF.

Notes on this clonotype: It may be a read error: a sequence one base away is much more abundant. The rearrangement uses TRBV11-2 and TRBJ1-1; D is perhaps TRBD1 (5 bases). Trimming left V 3 bases short and J 0 bases short, with 8 bases between. This CDR3 has 14 amino acids. CDR1 SGHAT and CDR2 FQNNGV come from the germline V gene. The CDR3 spells CASSFRVMNTEAFF. CDR3 DNA: TGTGCCAGCAGCTTCAGGGTCATGAACACTGAAGCTTTCTTT.

The chain is built from TRBV6-8 and TRBJ2-1; no reliable D call. CDR1 is MNHGY, CDR2 SAAAGT, per germline. The ends were cut back, 7 bases at V and 8 bases at J, with 15 bases in the middle. CDR3 length: 13 amino acids. The CDR3 DNA reads TGTGCCAGCACGGGCCTCTGGGCCGATGAGCAGTTCTTC. Residues: CASTGLWADEQFF.

In its sample, this clonotype was seen a few times. V and J are TRBV12-5 and TRBJ1-3; tentative D call: TRBD1 (5 bases). V was shortened by 2 bases and J by 9 bases, with 11 bases between the two germline ends. CDR1 is LGHNT and CDR2 is FRNRAP in the germline V gene. This CDR3 has 13 amino acids. The CDR3 coding sequence is TGTGCTAGTGGTTTGACACAGGCCAGCACCATATATTTT. Translating it yields CASGLTQASTIYF.

V is TRBV6-5 and J is TRBJ2-7; 9 bases map to TRBD1. CDR1 MNHEY and CDR2 SVGAGI come from the germline V gene. This CDR3 comprises 15 residues. Trimming removed 6 bases from V and 6 bases from J; junction bases left unmatched: 12. Written as DNA, the CDR3 is TGTGCCAGCAGAGCCGGGACAGGGTTTGACGGCGAGCAGTACTTC. The encoded protein is CASRAGTGFDGEQYF.

This clonotype was seen a handful of times. The V call is TRBV20-1, the J call TRBJ1-2, with a possible D match to TRBD1 (6 bases). The germline V gene has CDR1 DFQATT and CDR2 SNEGSKA (reference sequence). V was shortened by 1 base and J by 7 bases, with 13 bases between the two germline ends. The CDR3 sequence is 13 residues long. CDR3 in amino acids: CSARVGTQLGYTF. CDR3 nucleotides: TGCAGTGCTAGAGTGGGGACACAACTTGGCTACACCTTC.

The rearrangement joins TRBV5-1 to TRBJ1-2; D unresolved. Deletions cut 0 bases from V and 4 bases from J, with 10 bases between. Per germline, CDR1 SGHRS and CDR2 YFSETQ. CDR3 length: 14 residues. The CDR3 sequence: CASSLADALYGYTF. The CDR3 DNA reads as TGCGCCAGCAGCTTGGCGGATGCTCTCTATGGCTACACCTTC.

This clonotype was seen repeatedly, ten times or more. The J gene is TRBJ2-5, the V gene TRBV7-2; no clear D gene. V lost 1 base, J lost 5 bases, and 14 bases lay in between. The CDR3 sequence is 15 residues long. CDR1 is SGHTA and CDR2 is FQGNSA in the germline V gene. The CDR3 is CASSLGAVARETQYF. The CDR3 DNA reads as TGTGCCAGCAGCTTAGGGGCAGTCGCCAGGGAGACCCAGTACTTC.

The V and J genes are TRBV19 and TRBJ2-1, with TRBD2 identical over 8 bases. The CDR3 has 15 residues. CDR1 LNHDA and CDR2 SQIVND come from the germline V gene (reference sequence). The ends lost 8 bases at V and 6 bases at J; junction bases unmatched: 12. The CDR3 nucleotides are TGTGCCAGTCATAGCGGGACCCTTCTCGTCAATGAGCAGTTCTTC. Translated, it gives CASHSGTLLVNEQFF.

The chain combines TRBV5-5 with TRBJ2-1; D unclear. The CDR3 loop spans 12 amino acids. Germline CDR1 reads SGHKS; CDR2 reads YYEKEE (reference sequence). V lost 0 bases and J 10 bases, leaving 8 bases between the germline ends. CDR3 in DNA: TGTGCCAGCAGCTTGGACTATAGCGAGCAGTTCTTC. This gives the protein CASSLDYSEQFF.

V and J are TRBV12-3 or TRBV12-4 and TRBJ1-3; 7 nucleotides agree with TRBD1. CDR3 length: 15 amino acids. Trimming cost V 5 bases and J 2 bases; bases outside gene matches: 6. The CDR3 DNA is TGTGCCAGCAGTGCCGACAGGGACGCTGGAAACACCATATATTTT. This gives the protein CASSADRDAGNTIYF.

This clonotype was seen more than once but under ten times. This chain connects TRBV5-1 to TRBJ1-2; maybe TRBD1 (6 bases). V was clipped by 5 bases and J by 5 bases, with 25 bases between them. The CDR3 has 17 amino acids. Germline lookup yields CDR1 SGHRS and CDR2 YFSETQ. CDR3 region: CASRTDSYPATNYGYTF. For the CDR3, the DNA is TGCGCCAGCAGGACGGACAGTTATCCCGCCACGAATTATGGCTACACCTTC.

The rearrangement joins TRBV3-1 to TRBJ2-7; D ambiguous. This CDR3 region has 12 residues. Germline V gives CDR1 LGHDT, CDR2 YNNKEL (reference sequence). Deletions cut 6 bases from V and 5 bases from J, with 11 bases between. The DNA for the CDR3 is TGTGCCAGCAGTCTTTATCGAGACGAGCAGTACTTC. This encodes CASSLYRDEQYF.

This clonotype was counted between two and nine times. The chain joins TRBV20-1 to TRBJ1-4; TRBD1 matches at 9 bases. CDR3 length: 13 amino acids. The junction had 2 bases not matched to a gene; V was cut back by 2 bases and J by 7 bases. The germline V gene encodes CDR1 DFQATT and CDR2 SNEGSKA (reference sequence). CDR3 in amino acids: CSARTGGSEKLFF. The CDR3 DNA is TGCAGTGCTAGAACAGGGGGCTCTGAAAAACTGTTTTTT.

CDR3 amino acids: CASSYRLAVALSSYNEQFF. CDR3 sequence (DNA): TGTGCCAGCAGCTACCGACTAGCGGTGGCGTTAAGCTCCTACAATGAGCAGTTCTTC. This chain uses TRBV7-8 with TRBJ2-1, with 9 bases matching TRBD2. The junction had 13 bases not matched to a gene; V was cut back by 4 bases and J by 0 bases. The CDR3 covers 19 residues. The germline gives CDR1 SGHVS, CDR2 FQNEAQ.

This clonotype was detected a few times. The chain recombines TRBV7-2 with TRBJ2-7, with D uncertain. Germline values: CDR1 SGHTA, CDR2 FQGNSA. Trimming shortened V by 3 bases and J by 6 bases, and 15 bases separated the two germline ends. CDR3 length: 14 amino acids. DNA for the CDR3: TGTGCCAGCAGCTTGAGGCGCTCCCTGGGCGAGCAGTACTTC. As protein: CASSLRRSLGEQYF.

A few counts support this clonotype. The chain combines TRBV7-2 with TRBJ1-2; D is unclear. The CDR3 is made up of 12 amino acids. Trimming took 7 bases from V and 3 from J, leaving 9 bases between them. Germline V gene data show CDR1 as SGHTA and CDR2 as FQGNSA. CDR3 region: CASTDRYYGYTF. In DNA form, the CDR3 reads TGTGCCAGCACCGATCGCTACTATGGCTACACCTTC.

The V and J genes are TRBV6-8 and TRBJ2-4; weak D call: TRBD1 (6 bases). Germline values: CDR1 MNHGY, CDR2 SAAAGT. V lost 7 bases and J lost 8, with 18 bases in between. The CDR3 length is 14 residues. The CDR3 sequence: CASNRVEIGDIQYF. In DNA, the CDR3 is TGTGCCAGCAACAGGGTTGAAATTGGAGACATTCAGTACTTC.

The rearrangement links TRBV5-6 to TRBJ2-3, with no clear D. This CDR3 is 12 amino acids long. Germline V CDR1 and CDR2: SGHDT, YYEEEE. V shed 0 bases and J shed 9 bases, with 8 bases lying between them. CDR3 region: CASSLAKYTQYF. In nucleotides, the CDR3 is TGTGCCAGCAGCTTGGCGAAATACACGCAGTATTTT.

Points on this clonotype: A single base separates this from a much larger clone, so it may be a read error. CDR3 in amino acids: CASSNRTGWGQPQHF. DNA of the CDR3: TGTGCCAGCAGCAATCGGACAGGATGGGGTCAGCCCCAGCATTTT. The chain employs TRBV7-2 and TRBJ1-5; 7 bases are shared with TRBD1. The V segment lost 5 bases and the J segment 6 bases; nucleotides outside the gene matches: 10. The CDR3 consists of 15 residues. CDR1 and CDR2 from the germline V gene are SGHTA and FQGNSA.

Ten or more counts support this clonotype. The chain is built from TRBV7-2 and TRBJ2-7; perhaps TRBD1 as D (6 bases). In germline, CDR1 is SGHTA, CDR2 FQGNSA. Trimming took 5 bases from V and 6 from J, leaving 17 bases between them. The CDR3 contains 14 residues. CDR3 sequence reads: CASSPGWGQFEQYF. The CDR3, as DNA: TGTGCCAGCAGCCCAGGATGGGGGCAATTCGAGCAGTACTTC.

This clonotype was picked up many times. The rearrangement links TRBV7-6 to TRBJ2-3, with TRBD2 matching 9 bases. V trimming: 3 bases; J trimming: 2 bases; junction bases outside the gene matches: 9. Germline CDR1 SGHVS, CDR2 FNYEAQ. The CDR3 runs 17 residues. The CDR3 bases are TGTGCCAGCAGCTTCAGACCGGGACTAGCCTTCACAGATACGCAGTATTTT. It codes for CASSFRPGLAFTDTQYF.

This chain links TRBV7-9 with TRBJ2-7, with D uncertain. Trimming removed 8 bases from V and 6 bases from J, with 14 bases in between. This CDR3 comprises 12 residues. CDR1 is SEHNR, CDR2 FQNEAQ, per germline (reference sequence). This CDR3 reads CASEVYVSEQYF. In nucleotides, the CDR3 is TGTGCCAGCGAGGTATATGTCAGCGAGCAGTACTTC.

The J gene is TRBJ1-5, the V gene TRBV2; TRBD1 is a possible D gene (5 bases). CDR1 is SNHLY and CDR2 is FYNNEI in the germline V gene. V was pared by 4 bases and J by 2 bases, with 15 bases between. The CDR3 is 16 residues long. CDR3 residues: CASSGDRGGGNQPQHF. Written as DNA, the CDR3 is TGTGCCAGCAGTGGGGACCGGGGAGGAGGCAATCAGCCCCAGCATTTT. Variable domain in full (rest from reference TRBV2 and TRBJ1-5): EPEVTQTPSHQVTQMGQEVILRCVPISNHLYFYWYRQILGQKVEFLVSFYNNEISEKSEIFDDQFSVERPDGSNFTLKIRSTKLEDSAMYFCASSGDRGGGNQPQHFGDGTRLSIL.

This clonotype showed up just once. The chain uses TRBV2 and TRBJ1-4; 8 bases are shared with TRBD1. This CDR3 contains 16 residues. Trimming at V came to 9 bases and at J to 0 bases, leaving 9 bases not matched to a gene. In germline, CDR1 is SNHLY, CDR2 FYNNEI. CDR3 in DNA: TGTGCCAGAAAACGGGACAGGATAGCAACTAATGAAAAACTGTTTTTT. Amino acid sequence: CARKRDRIATNEKLFF.

In its sample, this clonotype was seen a few times. The CDR3 reads CASSGRSGVDGYTF. In DNA form, the CDR3 reads TGTGCCAGCAGTGGCCGGTCGGGGGTTGACGGCTACACCTTC. V usage is TRBV6-2 or TRBV6-3 and J usage is TRBJ1-2; possibly TRBD1 for D (5 bases). The germline V gene encodes CDR1 MNHEY and CDR2 SVGEGT. Trimming removed 5 bases from V and 8 bases from J, with 18 bases in between. This CDR3 has 14 amino acids.

This clonotype turned up a few times. The chain recombines TRBV12-3 or TRBV12-4 with TRBJ2-1, with 10 bases fitting TRBD2. Trimming at V came to 4 bases and at J to 8 bases, leaving 11 bases not matched to a gene. The CDR3 has 16 amino acids. The chain's CDR3 is CASSSQTAGGHHEQFF. The CDR3 DNA reads as TGTGCCAGCAGTTCCCAGACAGCGGGGGGGCACCATGAGCAGTTCTTC.

In its sample, this clonotype was seen many times. The chain links TRBV7-2 to TRBJ1-6; TRBD1 matches at 7 bases. V trimming: 3 bases; J trimming: 7 bases; junction bases outside the gene matches: 3. The length of the CDR3 is 14 residues. Per germline, CDR1 SGHTA and CDR2 FQGNSA. CDR3 protein: CASSFRQGNSPLHF. CDR3 DNA sequence: TGTGCCAGCAGCTTCAGACAGGGAAATTCACCCCTCCACTTT.

The chain joins TRBV6-2 or TRBV6-3 to TRBJ1-5; TRBD1 aligns across 8 bases. CDR3 length: 15 amino acids. V trimming: 8 bases; J trimming: 7 bases; junction bases outside the gene matches: 13. Germline V CDR1 and CDR2: MNHEY, SVGEGT. The CDR3 protein is CASSKDRAIRQPQHF. The CDR3 nucleotides read TGTGCCAGCTCTAAGGACAGGGCCATCAGGCAGCCCCAGCATTTT.

This clonotype was counted between two and nine times. This chain joins TRBV6-6 and TRBJ1-5; tentative D call: TRBD1 (5 bases). Trimming cost V 2 bases and J 2 bases, with 10 bases left between them. CDR3 length: 15 amino acids. Germline loops: CDR1 MNHNY, CDR2 SVGAGI (reference sequence). As DNA, the CDR3 is TGTGCCAGCAGTTACCGGGCCAGGGGCAATCAGCCCCAGCATTTT. Translating gives CASSYRARGNQPQHF.